This T cell receptor beta chain was recovered during a study of long-term antiretroviral therapy in people with HIV. Concerning this clone itself: This CDR3 is also generated by other DNA sequences in the sample.

Survey-level immunoSEQ v3.0 assays were run. TCRdb's table, derived via immunoSEQ multiplex PCR, lists solely in-frame clones and lacks some. The table lists 10,000 to 15,000 clones, around three quarters of them singletons. The sample in question was unsorted PBMCs, obtained 0.8 years before starting antiretroviral therapy. The sequence came from a woman between 40 and 50 years old with HIV.

The CDR3 reads CSASTEKLFF. Here the CDR3 DNA reads TGCAGTGCTTCTACAGAAAAACTGTTTTTT. The V gene is TRBV20-1, the J gene TRBJ1-4; D call uncertain. The CDR3 contains 10 residues. V was cut by 5 bases and J by 8 bases, with 6 bases left in between. The germline CDR1 and CDR2 sequences are DFQATT and SNEGSKA (reference sequence).